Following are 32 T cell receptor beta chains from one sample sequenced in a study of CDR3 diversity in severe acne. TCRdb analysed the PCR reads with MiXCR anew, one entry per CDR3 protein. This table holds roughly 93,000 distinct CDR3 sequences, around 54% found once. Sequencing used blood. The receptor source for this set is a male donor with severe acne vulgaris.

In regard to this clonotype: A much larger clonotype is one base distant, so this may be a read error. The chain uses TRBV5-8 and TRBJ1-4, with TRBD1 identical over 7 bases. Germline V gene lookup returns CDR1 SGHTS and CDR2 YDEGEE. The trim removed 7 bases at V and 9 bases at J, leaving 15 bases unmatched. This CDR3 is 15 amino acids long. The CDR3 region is CASGDGTEKKKKLFF. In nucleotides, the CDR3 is TGTGCCAGCGGCGATGGGACAGAAAAAAAAAAAAAACTGTTTTTT.

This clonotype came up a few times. The CDR3 loop is CASSFNFQDSYEQYF. The CDR3 nucleotides are TGTGCCAGCAGTTTCAATTTCCAGGACTCCTACGAGCAGTACTTC. This chain uses TRBV28 with TRBJ2-7; D not resolved. Per the germline V gene, CDR1 is MDHEN and CDR2 is SYDVKM. This CDR3 has 15 residues. The V and J ends lost 3 bases and 0 bases respectively, with 12 bases between them.

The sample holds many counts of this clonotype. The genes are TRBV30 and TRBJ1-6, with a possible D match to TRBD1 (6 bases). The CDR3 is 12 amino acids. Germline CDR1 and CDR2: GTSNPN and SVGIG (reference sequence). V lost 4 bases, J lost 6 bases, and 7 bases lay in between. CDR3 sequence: CAWNRVNSPLHF. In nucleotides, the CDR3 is TGTGCCTGGAACAGGGTTAATTCACCCCTCCACTTT.

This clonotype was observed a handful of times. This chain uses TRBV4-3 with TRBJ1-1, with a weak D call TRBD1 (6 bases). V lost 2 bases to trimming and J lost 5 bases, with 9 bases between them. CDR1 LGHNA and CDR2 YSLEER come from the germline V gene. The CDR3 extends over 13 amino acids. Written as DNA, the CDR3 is TGCGCCAGCAGCCAACCAGGGGTAACTGAAGCTTTCTTT. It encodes CASSQPGVTEAFF.

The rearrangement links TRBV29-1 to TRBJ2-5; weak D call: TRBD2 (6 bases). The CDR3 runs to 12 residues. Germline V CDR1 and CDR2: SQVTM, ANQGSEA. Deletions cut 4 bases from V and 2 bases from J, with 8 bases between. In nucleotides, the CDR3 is TGCAGCGTTGGCGGGGTTCAAGAGACCCAGTACTTC. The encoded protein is CSVGGVQETQYF. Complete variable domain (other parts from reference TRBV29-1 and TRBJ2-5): SAVISQKPSRDICQRGTSLTIQCQVDSQVTMMFWYRQQPGQSLTLIATANQGSEATYESGFVIDKFPISRPNLTFSTLTVSNMSPEDSSIYLCSVGGVQETQYFGPGTRLLVL.

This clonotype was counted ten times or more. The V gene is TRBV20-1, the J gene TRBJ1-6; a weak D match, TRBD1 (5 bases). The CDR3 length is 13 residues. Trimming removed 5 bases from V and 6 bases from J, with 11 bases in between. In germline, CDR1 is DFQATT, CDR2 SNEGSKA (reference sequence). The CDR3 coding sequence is TGCAGTGCTCGGGACGGCTCTAATTCACCCCTCCACTTT. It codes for CSARDGSNSPLHF.

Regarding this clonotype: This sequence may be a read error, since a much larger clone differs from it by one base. The chain's CDR3 is CASSLAGGLGNYGYAF. In DNA form, the CDR3 reads TGTGCCAGCAGCTTGGCCGGAGGCCTAGGGAACTATGGCTACGCCTTC. V is TRBV5-4 and J is TRBJ1-2; D call uncertain. Germline values: CDR1 SGHNT, CDR2 YYREEE (reference sequence). The CDR3 extends over 16 amino acids.

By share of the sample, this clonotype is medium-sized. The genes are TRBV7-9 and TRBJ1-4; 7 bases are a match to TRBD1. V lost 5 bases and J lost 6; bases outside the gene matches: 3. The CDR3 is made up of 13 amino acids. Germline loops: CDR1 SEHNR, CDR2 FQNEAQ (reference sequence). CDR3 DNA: TGTGCCAGCAGCACAGGGACAGATGAAAAACTGTTTTTT. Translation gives CASSTGTDEKLFF.

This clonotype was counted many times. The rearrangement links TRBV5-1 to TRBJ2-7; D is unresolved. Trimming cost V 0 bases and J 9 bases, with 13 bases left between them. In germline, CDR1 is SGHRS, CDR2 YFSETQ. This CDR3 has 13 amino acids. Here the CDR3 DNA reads TGCGCCAGCAGCTTGGGCGAGCTAGATGTGCAGTACTTC. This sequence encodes CASSLGELDVQYF.

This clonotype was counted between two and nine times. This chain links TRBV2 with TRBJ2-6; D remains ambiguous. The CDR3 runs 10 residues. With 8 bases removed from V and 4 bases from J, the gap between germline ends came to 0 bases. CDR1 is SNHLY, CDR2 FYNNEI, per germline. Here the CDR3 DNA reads TGTGCCAGCGGGGCCAACGTCCTGACTTTC. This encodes CASGANVLTF.

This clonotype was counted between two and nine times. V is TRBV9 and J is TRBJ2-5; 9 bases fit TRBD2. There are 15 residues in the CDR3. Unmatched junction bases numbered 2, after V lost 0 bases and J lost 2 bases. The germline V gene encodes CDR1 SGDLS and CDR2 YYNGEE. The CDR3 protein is CASSVGGGGQETQYF. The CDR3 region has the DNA TGTGCCAGCAGCGTAGGCGGGGGGGGGCAAGAGACCCAGTACTTC.

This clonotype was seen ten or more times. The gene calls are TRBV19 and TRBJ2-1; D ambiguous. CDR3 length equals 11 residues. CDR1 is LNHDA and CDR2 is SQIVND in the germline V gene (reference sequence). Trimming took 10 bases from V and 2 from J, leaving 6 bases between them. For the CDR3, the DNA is TGTGCCACCCAGGCCTACAATGAGCAGTTCTTC. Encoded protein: CATQAYNEQFF.

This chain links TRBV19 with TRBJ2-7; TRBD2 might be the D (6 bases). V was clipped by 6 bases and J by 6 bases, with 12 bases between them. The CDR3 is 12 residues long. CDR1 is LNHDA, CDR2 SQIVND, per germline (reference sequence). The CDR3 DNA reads TGTGCCAGTAGCAATGTGGAGGGCGAGCAGTACTTC. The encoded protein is CASSNVEGEQYF.

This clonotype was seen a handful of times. CDR3 sequence: CSASPPLSQGRSEKLFF. CDR3 DNA: TGCAGTGCTAGTCCCCCCCTTTCACAGGGGCGTTCTGAAAAACTGTTTTTT. The chain employs TRBV20-1 and TRBJ1-4, with 7 bases lining up with TRBD1. The V segment lost 3 bases and the J segment 7 bases; nucleotides outside the gene matches: 17. The V gene's germline CDR1 is DFQATT and CDR2 SNEGSKA (reference sequence). The CDR3 runs 17 residues.

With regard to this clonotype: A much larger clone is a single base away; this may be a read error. CDR3 loop: CSVGDGQGDGEQFF. The CDR3 DNA follows: TGCAGCGTTGGAGATGGACAGGGGGACGGTGAGCAGTTCTTC. The chain recombines TRBV29-1 with TRBJ2-1; TRBD1 matches 10 bases. This CDR3 has 14 amino acids. Trimming took 4 bases from V and 9 from J; bases not matched to a gene: 9. Germline CDR1 is SQVTM and CDR2 is ANQGSEA.

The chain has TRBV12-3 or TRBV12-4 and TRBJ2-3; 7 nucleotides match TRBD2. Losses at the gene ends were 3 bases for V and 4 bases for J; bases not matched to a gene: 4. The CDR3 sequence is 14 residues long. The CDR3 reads CASSFAGAADTQYF. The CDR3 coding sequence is TGTGCCAGCAGTTTCGCGGGAGCGGCAGATACGCAGTATTTT.

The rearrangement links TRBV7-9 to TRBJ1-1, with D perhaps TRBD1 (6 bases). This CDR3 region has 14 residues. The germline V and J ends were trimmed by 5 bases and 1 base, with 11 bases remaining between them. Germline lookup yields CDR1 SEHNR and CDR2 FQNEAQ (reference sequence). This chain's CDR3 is CASSPGVANTEAFF. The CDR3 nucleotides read TGTGCCAGCAGCCCAGGGGTAGCGAACACTGAAGCTTTCTTT.

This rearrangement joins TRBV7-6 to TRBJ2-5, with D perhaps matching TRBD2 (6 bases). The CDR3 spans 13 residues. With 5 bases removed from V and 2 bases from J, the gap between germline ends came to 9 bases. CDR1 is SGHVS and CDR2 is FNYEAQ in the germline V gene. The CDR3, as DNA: TGTGCCAGCAGCACCGCGGGACAAGAGACCCAGTACTTC. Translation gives CASSTAGQETQYF.

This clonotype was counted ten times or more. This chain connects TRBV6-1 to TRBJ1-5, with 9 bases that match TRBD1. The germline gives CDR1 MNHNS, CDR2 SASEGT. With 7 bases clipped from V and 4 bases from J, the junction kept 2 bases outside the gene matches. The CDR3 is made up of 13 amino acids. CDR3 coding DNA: TGTGCCAGCACCGGGACAGGGAATCAGCCCCAGCATTTT. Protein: CASTGTGNQPQHF.

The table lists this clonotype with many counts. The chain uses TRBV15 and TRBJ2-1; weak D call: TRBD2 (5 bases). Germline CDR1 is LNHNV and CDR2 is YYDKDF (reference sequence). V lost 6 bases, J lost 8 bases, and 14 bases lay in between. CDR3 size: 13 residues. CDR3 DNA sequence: TGTGCCACCAGTTATCGGACTTTGGATGAGCAGTTCTTC. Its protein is CATSYRTLDEQFF.

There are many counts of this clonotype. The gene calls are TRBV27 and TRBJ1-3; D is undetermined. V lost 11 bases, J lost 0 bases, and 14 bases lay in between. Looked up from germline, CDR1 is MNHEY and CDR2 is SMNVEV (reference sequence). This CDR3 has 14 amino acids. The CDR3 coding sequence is TGTGCCGGCAAGGTGCAAGACTCTGGAAACACCATATATTTT. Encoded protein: CAGKVQDSGNTIYF.

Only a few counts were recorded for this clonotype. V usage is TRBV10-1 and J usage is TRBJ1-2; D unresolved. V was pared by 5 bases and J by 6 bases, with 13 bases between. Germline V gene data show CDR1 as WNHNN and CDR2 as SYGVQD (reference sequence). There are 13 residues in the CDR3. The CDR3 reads CASSPEGGDGYTF. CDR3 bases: TGCGCCAGCAGTCCAGAGGGAGGCGATGGCTACACCTTC.

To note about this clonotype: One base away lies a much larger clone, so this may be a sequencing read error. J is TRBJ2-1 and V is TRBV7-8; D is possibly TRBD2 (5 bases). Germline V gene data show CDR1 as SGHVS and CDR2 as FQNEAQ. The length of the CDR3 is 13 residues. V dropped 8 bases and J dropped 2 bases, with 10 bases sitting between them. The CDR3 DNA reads TGTGCCAGCGCCCCGAGGGCCTACAATGAGCAGTTCTTC. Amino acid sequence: CASAPRAYNEQFF.

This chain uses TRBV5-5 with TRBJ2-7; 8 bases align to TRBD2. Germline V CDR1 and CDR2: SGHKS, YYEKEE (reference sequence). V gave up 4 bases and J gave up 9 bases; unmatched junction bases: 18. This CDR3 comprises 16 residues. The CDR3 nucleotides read TGTGCCAGCAGCCGGGCAGGGGTAGCGGGGTGCGACGGGCAGTACTTC. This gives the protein CASSRAGVAGCDGQYF. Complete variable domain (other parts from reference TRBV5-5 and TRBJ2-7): DAGVTQSPTHLIKTRGQQVTLRCSPISGHKSVSWYQQVLGQGPQFIFQYYEKEERGRGNFPDRFSARQFPNYSSELNVNALLLGDSALYLCASSRAGVAGCDGQYFGPGTRLTVT.

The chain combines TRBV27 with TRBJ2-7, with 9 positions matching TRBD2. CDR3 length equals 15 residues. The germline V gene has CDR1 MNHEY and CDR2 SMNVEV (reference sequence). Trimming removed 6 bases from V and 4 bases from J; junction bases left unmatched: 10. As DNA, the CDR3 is TGTGCCAGCAGCGGAGTGGGGAGCGGGAGGTACGAGCAGTACGTC. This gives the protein CASSGVGSGRYEQYV.

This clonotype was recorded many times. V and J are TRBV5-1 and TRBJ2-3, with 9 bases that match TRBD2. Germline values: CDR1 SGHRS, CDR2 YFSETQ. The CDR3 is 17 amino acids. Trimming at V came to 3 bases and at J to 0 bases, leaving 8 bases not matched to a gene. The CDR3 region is CASSSEQRGASTDTQYF. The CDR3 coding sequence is TGCGCCAGCAGCTCCGAGCAGCGGGGGGCTAGCACAGATACGCAGTATTTT.

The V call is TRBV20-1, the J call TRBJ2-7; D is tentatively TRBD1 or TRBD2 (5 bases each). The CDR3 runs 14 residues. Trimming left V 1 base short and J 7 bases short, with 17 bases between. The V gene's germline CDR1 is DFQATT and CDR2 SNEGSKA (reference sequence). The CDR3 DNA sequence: TGCAGTGCTAGAGCAACTAGATTGGCAGGGGAGCAGTACTTC. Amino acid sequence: CSARATRLAGEQYF.

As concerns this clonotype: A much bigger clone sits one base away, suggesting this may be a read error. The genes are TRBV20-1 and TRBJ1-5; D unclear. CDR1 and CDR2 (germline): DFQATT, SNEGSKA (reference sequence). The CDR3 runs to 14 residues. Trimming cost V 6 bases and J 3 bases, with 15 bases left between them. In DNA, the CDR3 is TGCAGTGCCCCACCGAGGGCCCTCAATCAGCCCCAGCATTTT. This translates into CSAPPRALNQPQHF.

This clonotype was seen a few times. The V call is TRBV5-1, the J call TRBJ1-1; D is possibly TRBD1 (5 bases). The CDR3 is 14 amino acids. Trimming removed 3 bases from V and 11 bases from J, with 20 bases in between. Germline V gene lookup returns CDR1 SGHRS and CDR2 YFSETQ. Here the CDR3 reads CASSSGEGAGGAFF. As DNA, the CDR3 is TGCGCCAGCAGCTCCGGGGAAGGGGCAGGAGGGGCTTTCTTT. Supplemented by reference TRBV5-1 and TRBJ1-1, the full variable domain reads KAGVTQTPRYLIKTRGQQVTLSCSPISGHRSVSWYQQTPGQGLQFLFEYFSETQRNKGNFPGRFSGRQFSNSRSEMNVSTLELGDSALYLCASSSGEGAGGAFFGQGTRLTVV.

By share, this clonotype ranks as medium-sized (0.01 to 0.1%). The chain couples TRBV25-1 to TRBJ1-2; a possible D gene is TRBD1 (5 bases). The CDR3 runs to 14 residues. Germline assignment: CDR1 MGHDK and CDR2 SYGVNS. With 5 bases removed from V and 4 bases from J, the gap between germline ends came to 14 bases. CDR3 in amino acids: CASSFTGGGYGYTF. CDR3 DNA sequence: TGTGCCAGCAGTTTCACAGGCGGGGGCTATGGCTACACCTTC.

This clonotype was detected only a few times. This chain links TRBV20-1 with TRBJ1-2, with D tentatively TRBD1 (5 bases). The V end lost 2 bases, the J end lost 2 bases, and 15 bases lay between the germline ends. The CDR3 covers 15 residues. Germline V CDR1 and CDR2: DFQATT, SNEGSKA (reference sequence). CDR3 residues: CSARPETEVNYGYTF. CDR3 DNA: TGCAGTGCTAGACCTGAGACAGAAGTGAACTATGGCTACACCTTC.

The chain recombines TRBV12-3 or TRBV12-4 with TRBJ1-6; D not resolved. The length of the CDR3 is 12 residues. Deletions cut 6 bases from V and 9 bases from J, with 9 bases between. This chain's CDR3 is CASSPGSSPLHF. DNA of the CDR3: TGTGCCAGCAGCCCCGGGAGTTCACCCCTCCACTTT.